The present T cell receptor beta chain was sequenced within a study of blood T cells in healthy people across ages. Study-wide results and caveats: TCR beta diversity, measured per million T cells, fell in a roughly linear way with age. Naive T cell percentage and TCR beta diversity correlated strongly. Leaving the PBMCs unsorted stopped any conclusive comparison of naive versus antigen-experienced cells.

In its sample, this clonotype was seen a few times. Its antigen is unknown. V dropped 8 bases and J dropped 4 bases, with 8 bases sitting between them. This CDR3 has 11 residues. CDR1 is MNHEY and CDR2 is SMNVEV in the germline V gene (reference sequence). It was with a sample-barcoded 5' primer and a J-beta primer mix that a second PCR of roughly 7 to 12 cycles was run. Using its own MiXCR run on the 5' RACE reads, TCRdb lists one record per CDR3 protein. The sample has around 690,000 distinct CDR3 sequences, under 70% seen once. The TCR was taken from a man aged 55 to 69 in good health. The sequencing input was blood. The chain has TRBV27 and TRBJ2-5; unclear D gene. CDR3 sequence reads: CASGHRETQYF. The CDR3 DNA reads as TGTGCCAGCGGGCACAGAGAGACCCAGTACTTC.